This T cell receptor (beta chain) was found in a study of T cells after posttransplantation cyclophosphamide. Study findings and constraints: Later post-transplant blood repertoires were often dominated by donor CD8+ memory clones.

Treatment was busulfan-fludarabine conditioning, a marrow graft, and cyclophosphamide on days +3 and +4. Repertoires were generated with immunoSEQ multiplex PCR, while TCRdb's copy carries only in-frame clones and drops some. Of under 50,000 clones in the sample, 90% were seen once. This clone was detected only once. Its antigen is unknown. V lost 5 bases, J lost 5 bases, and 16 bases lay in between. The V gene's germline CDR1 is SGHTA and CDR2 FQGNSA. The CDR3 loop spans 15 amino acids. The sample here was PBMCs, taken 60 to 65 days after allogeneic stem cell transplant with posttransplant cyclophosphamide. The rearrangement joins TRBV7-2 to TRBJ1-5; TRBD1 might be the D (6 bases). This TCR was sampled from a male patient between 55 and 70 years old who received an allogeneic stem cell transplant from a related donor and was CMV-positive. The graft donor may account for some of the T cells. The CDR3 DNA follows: TGTGCCAGCAGCCCAGAGGGACAAGGACATCAGCCCCAGCATTTT. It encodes CASSPEGQGHQPQHF.